This TCR beta chain was recovered during a study of regulatory T cells in long-lasting Graves disease. Whole-study findings and limits: Accuracy could have been hurt by small sample size.

For TCR beta, libraries came from iRepertoire HTBI primers and Arm-PCR of CDR3 regions. TCRdb processed the multiplex PCR reads anew with MiXCR; each CDR3 protein has one entry. The sample consists of about 540,000 distinct CDR3 sequences, roughly 12% of them appearing once. The V gene's germline CDR1 is MNHEY and CDR2 SMNVEV (reference sequence). With V trimmed by 8 bases and J by 3 bases, 7 bases remained unmatched. The CDR3 loop spans 13 amino acids. The time point is: newly diagnosed GD, antithyroid drugs for less than 3 months. Scientists built the TCR library using RNA that was extracted from PBMCs. This clonotype was observed at least ten times. The antigen remains undetermined. This sample also belongs to another study, concerning T cells in Graves' hyperthyroidism and ophthalmopathy. That study reports: Diagnoses used clinical symptoms, serum thyroxine and TRAb, thyroid ultrasound and orbital computed tomography. First-round RT-PCR with HTBI primers amplified the TCR CDR3 region.

The TCR originated in a man under 40 with Graves disease. Sequenced material: peripheral blood mononuclear cells (PBMCs), taken at new diagnosis, from a patient treated with antithyroid drugs. The rearrangement uses TRBV27 and TRBJ2-7; 7 bases map to TRBD1. As DNA, the CDR3 is TGTGCCAGCTTTGACAGGGTCCACTACGAGCAGTACTTC. Amino acid sequence: CASFDRVHYEQYF.